This T cell receptor beta chain was found in a study of cytomegalovirus exposure and HLA in healthy donors. PCR was performed using 60 Vbeta and 13 Jbeta primers. Generated by immunoSEQ multiplex PCR, the TCRdb table keeps only in-frame clones and is missing some. There are 150,000 to 200,000 clones in the sample; about 75% occur only once, and about 14% lies in the top ten. Only one count was recorded for this clone. The antigen remains undetermined. The CDR3 runs 16 residues. Trimming cost V 5 bases and J 7 bases; bases outside gene matches: 10. Germline CDR1 and CDR2: SEHNR and FQNEAQ (reference sequence). Overall study results and limits: Roughly even sequencing depth across donors was the assumption behind the presence/absence analyses. Listed as cytomegalovirus-associated were 150 or so TCR beta chains.

The TCR originated in a man aged 50-60 years in good health and CMV-seropositive. The sequenced sample was PBMCs. This rearrangement joins TRBV7-9 to TRBJ1-6, with 8 bases aligning to TRBD1. The DNA for the CDR3 is TGTGCCAGCAGCCGGGGGACAGGCTCGGGGAATTCACCCCTCCACTTT. It is translated as CASSRGTGSGNSPLHF.